The rows below give T cell receptor beta chains drawn from one sample of a study of blood T cell repertoires in COVID-19. Profiled with immunoSEQ multiplex PCR; TCRdb holds only in-frame clones, not every one. The data hold 200,000 to 300,000 clones, with about 80% observed a single time. The sequencing input was peripheral blood. These receptors were collected from a woman of 80 years or more with acute or convalescent COVID-19. Each CDR3 is given with its conserved first and last residue. A D gene is named only where the DNA matches it firmly. Only some rows state a clone size, as once, few, many or a class for expanded clones.

V gene	clone size	D gene	J gene	CDR3 protein	CDR3 DNA
TRBV27	NA	TRBD1	TRBJ2-7	CASRPITGVQYEQYF	TGTGCCAGCAGACCTATCACAGGGGTTCAATACGAGCAGTACTTC
TRBV11-1	NA	NA	TRBJ2-7	CASSLLNQGSEQYF	TGTGCCAGCAGCCTTCTAAACCAGGGAAGCGAGCAGTACTTC
TRBV14	NA	TRBD1	TRBJ2-7	CASSQDDRGRYEQYF	TGTGCCAGCAGCCAAGATGACAGGGGGCGGTACGAGCAGTACTTC
TRBV5-4	NA	NA	TRBJ2-1	CASRAGQFGIYNEQFF	TGTGCCAGCAGAGCTGGACAGTTTGGGATTTACAATGAGCAGTTCTTC
TRBV5-5	NA	NA	TRBJ1-2	CASSLQGNYGYTF	TGTGCCAGCAGCTTACAGGGTAACTATGGCTACACCTTC
TRBV10-3	NA	TRBD1	TRBJ1-2	CAIKDRESHGYTF	TGTGCCATCAAGGACAGGGAAAGTCATGGCTACACCTTC
TRBV7-3	NA	NA	TRBJ1-5	CASAKRGGQPQHF	TGTGCCAGTGCAAAAAGGGGAGGTCAGCCCCAGCATTTT
TRBV15	NA	TRBD1	TRBJ2-1	CATSTAGTGYNEQFF	TGTGCCACCAGCACCGCCGGGACAGGGTACAATGAGCAGTTCTTC
TRBV5-1	NA	TRBD1	TRBJ1-6	CASSSGTGVNSPLHF	TGCGCCAGCAGCTCAGGGACAGGGGTTAATTCACCCCTCCACTTT
TRBV3-1/TRBV3-2	NA	TRBD1	TRBJ2-7	CASSLLGQARYEQYF	TGTGCCAGCAGCCTCCTAGGACAGGCGCGCTACGAGCAGTACTTC
TRBV4-2	NA	TRBD2	TRBJ2-5	CASSHSGTSGGRGQETQYF	TGTGCCAGCAGCCATTCCGGGACTAGCGGGGGTAGGGGGCAAGAGACCCAGTACTTC
TRBV27	NA	TRBD2	TRBJ2-5	CASSLAGRVKTQYF	TGTGCCAGCAGCCTAGCGGGGAGAGTAAAGACCCAGTACTTC
TRBV3-1/TRBV3-2	NA	TRBD1	TRBJ1-6	CASSRPGTGASPLHF	TGTGCCAGCAGCCGTCCCGGGACAGGGGCGTCACCCCTCCACTTT
TRBV27	NA	TRBD2	TRBJ2-7	CASRGTSGSYEQYF	TGTGCCAGCAGAGGGACTAGCGGATCCTACGAGCAGTACTTC
TRBV5-4	NA	TRBD1	TRBJ2-5	CASSTGTAQETQYF	TGTGCCAGCAGCACAGGGACAGCTCAAGAGACCCAGTACTTC
TRBV15	NA	TRBD1	TRBJ1-2	CATSPREGAWGYTF	TGTGCCACCAGCCCGCGGGAGGGGGCATGGGGCTACACCTTC
TRBV25-1	NA	NA	TRBJ1-4	CASSETGRGRKLFF	TGTGCCAGCAGTGAAACAGGGCGAGGAAGGAAACTGTTTTTT
TRBV18	NA	NA	TRBJ2-5	CASSAKGAPAETQYF	TGTGCCAGCTCAGCAAAAGGGGCCCCCGCGGAGACCCAGTACTTC
TRBV7-9	few	NA	TRBJ2-1	CASSFEVSNEQFF	TGTGCCAGCAGCTTCGAGGTATCCAATGAGCAGTTCTTC
TRBV12-3/TRBV12-4	NA	TRBD2	TRBJ2-7	CASGRDYKDEQYF	TGTGCCAGCGGGCGGGACTATAAGGACGAGCAGTACTTC
TRBV18	NA	TRBD1	TRBJ1-2	CASSPNLGQGCTF	TGTGCCAGCTCACCCAATCTCGGACAGGGATGCACCTTC
TRBV3-1/TRBV3-2	few	TRBD2	TRBJ2-1	CASSHSSGGSNEQFF	TGTGCCAGCAGCCACAGTAGCGGGGGGTCCAATGAGCAGTTCTTC
TRBV11-1	NA	TRBD2	TRBJ2-1	CASSSGLAGVYNEQFF	TGTGCCAGCAGCTCAGGACTAGCGGGCGTCTACAATGAGCAGTTCTTC
TRBV5-1	NA	TRBD1	TRBJ2-7	CASSVGQSAYEQYF	TGCGCCAGCAGCGTGGGACAGTCCGCCTACGAGCAGTACTTC
TRBV4-1	few	NA	TRBJ2-5	CASSRSGSETETQYF	TGCGCCAGCAGCCGATCCGGGAGCGAAACAGAGACCCAGTACTTC
TRBV3-1/TRBV3-2	once	NA	TRBJ1-5	CASSRSGGDSNQPQHF	TGTGCCAGCAGCCGCTCAGGCGGGGATAGCAATCAGCCCCAGCATTTT
TRBV28	NA	NA	TRBJ1-2	CASSLWQNYGYTF	TGTGCCAGCAGTTTGTGGCAGAACTATGGCTACACCTTC
TRBV28	NA	NA	TRBJ2-1	CASSRGLTGRLLNEQFF	TGTGCCAGCAGTAGGGGGCTTACGGGGAGGCTCCTCAATGAGCAGTTCTTC
TRBV18	NA	NA	TRBJ2-3	CASSPTGRHTDTQYF	TGTGCCAGCTCCCCGACAGGGAGGCACACAGATACGCAGTATTTT
TRBV5-1	NA	NA	TRBJ1-4	CASSLGESTNEKLFF	TGCGCCAGCAGCTTGGGGGAGTCGACTAATGAAAAACTGTTTTTT
TRBV9	NA	TRBD2	TRBJ2-5	CASSVGTSGGQETQYF	TGTGCCAGCAGCGTCGGGACTAGCGGGGGGCAAGAGACCCAGTACTTC
TRBV28	NA	NA	TRBJ1-2	CASSLGGYGYTF	TGTGCCAGCAGTTTAGGGGGGTATGGCTACACCTTC
TRBV6-6	NA	TRBD1	TRBJ2-7	CASRPGQGYNEQYF	TGTGCCAGCAGGCCCGGACAGGGGTACAACGAGCAGTACTTC
TRBV6-5	NA	NA	TRBJ1-1	CAGLEGRDWSTEAFF	TGTGCCGGCCTTGAGGGAAGGGATTGGAGCACTGAAGCTTTCTTT
TRBV7-7	NA	NA	TRBJ2-2	CASSSQGGELFF	TGTGCTAGCAGCTCGCAGGGTGGGGAGCTGTTTTTT
TRBV3-1/TRBV3-2	NA	TRBD1	TRBJ1-2	CASNQLGTDGYTF	TGTGCCAGCAACCAACTCGGGACAGATGGCTACACCTTC
TRBV2	NA	NA	TRBJ2-3	CASNPGLSSTDTQYF	TGTGCCAGCAACCCGGGACTCTCTAGCACAGATACGCAGTATTTT
TRBV2	NA	NA	TRBJ2-3	CASSKEGGVSTDTQYF	TGTGCCAGCAGCAAGGAGGGGGGGGTAAGCACAGATACGCAGTATTTT
TRBV28	NA	TRBD2	TRBJ2-1	CASSAGGRQEQFF	TGTGCCAGCAGTGCGGGGGGACGACAGGAGCAGTTCTTC
TRBV18	NA	TRBD1	TRBJ2-1	CASSQGQGYNEQFF	TGTGCCAGCTCACAGGGACAGGGGTACAATGAGCAGTTCTTC
TRBV5-5	NA	TRBD1	TRBJ1-1	CASSSLGRGSTEAFF	TGTGCCAGCAGCTCCTTGGGCAGGGGGAGCACTGAAGCTTTCTTT
TRBV5-1	NA	NA	TRBJ2-1	CASSPTTGGDEQFF	TGCGCCAGCAGCCCCACTACGGGTGGCGATGAGCAGTTCTTC
TRBV12-5	NA	TRBD2	TRBJ2-1	CASGLSPGLAGGSSYNEQFF	TGTGCTAGTGGTTTGAGCCCGGGACTAGCGGGGGGGAGCTCCTACAATGAGCAGTTCTTC
TRBV7-2	NA	TRBD1	TRBJ2-7	CASSYLPGQGLSYEQYF	TGTGCCAGCAGCTACCTACCGGGACAGGGCCTCTCCTACGAGCAGTACTTC
TRBV13	NA	TRBD1	TRBJ2-1	CASSSDRGHYNEQFF	TGTGCCAGCAGCTCCGACAGGGGCCACTACAATGAGCAGTTCTTC
TRBV27	once	NA	TRBJ2-2	CASSSLQGSTGELFF	TGTGCCAGCAGTTCCCTCCAGGGATCCACCGGGGAGCTGTTTTTT
TRBV28	NA	TRBD1	TRBJ1-2	CASRVTGTNYGYTF	TGTGCCAGCAGGGTGACAGGGACTAACTATGGCTACACCTTC
TRBV14	NA	TRBD2	TRBJ2-7	CASSQVEQRGGNEQYF	TGTGCCAGCAGCCAAGTGGAACAGAGGGGAGGGAACGAGCAGTACTTC
TRBV19	NA	TRBD1	TRBJ1-2	CASTQLGQRGYTF	TGTGCCAGTACCCAACTGGGACAGCGGGGCTACACCTTC
TRBV7-8	NA	NA	TRBJ1-2	CASSPRGEGYTF	TGTGCCAGCAGCCCCCGGGGTGAGGGTTACACCTTC